This T cell receptor beta chain was identified during a study of blood T cell repertoires in COVID-19 (dated by TCRdb to 2020 to 2021). The study in broad terms: Samples from collaborators originated in the United States, Italy and Spain and spanned both the acute and convalescent phases of COVID-19. The material from the prospective study consisted of cDNA or gDNA derived from T cells, B-cell-depleted T cells, or PBMCs. Subjects who had been exposed to COVID-19, were actively infected with it, or had recovered from it provided the deeply sampled blood TCRbeta repertoires that made up the dataset. A freely available public database, intended as a resource for researchers studying the immune response to SARS-CoV-2, is where the repertoires were released. Samples were obtained from the ongoing ImmuneRACE study (first 160 participants) and from 1,000 to 1,500 subjects provided by 6 global collaborators. Nearly every sample came with metadata listing a de-identified subject ID, COVID-19 status, age in years and sex. Where available, HLA class I and class II types were taken from metadata supplied by the sample provider and were not determined by assay-based typing.

Overall study outcomes, separate from this receptor: The quantity of clinical and demographic metadata differed by source and by participant and was supplied without curation.

Remarks on this clone: Its antigen is currently not known. Nothing much larger sits one base from this clone, and base qualities are not available.

The junction shows trimming of 1 base on V and 4 bases on J, plus 13 bases between the germline ends. The CDR3 goes from the cysteine to the phenylalanine over 15 residues. The entry retains the CDR3 DNA only, 45 bases that are in frame from base 1. Based on the germline V gene, the CDR1 and CDR2 sequences are SGHAT and FQNNGV. TCRbeta CDR3 regions were amplified from genomic DNA by means of the immunoSEQ Assay, a bias-controlled multiplex PCR. As for how the authors treated the data: Nucleated cell counts per sample were estimated from amplification of reference gene primers within the assay. To quantify the absolute abundance of each unique TCRbeta CDR3 rearrangement, sequence reads were collapsed and filtered. For each sample, productive Simpson clonality was calculated as the square root of Simpson's diversity index across productive rearrangements. TCRdb took this table from immuneACCESS and kept in-frame rearrangements with V and J called. Such tables lack part of the clones; where checked against another copy, unresolved V genes explain under half of the gap, and the rest is unexplained. The DNA was the basis for D and trimming; V, J and clone size are from that table. The table for this sample lists more than 90,000 clones; approximately 82% of them were counted only once. The ten most abundant clones make up roughly 4% of the sample.

Collaborating institutions collected whole blood in K2EDTA tubes following their own protocols. Collaborator samples were shipped for TCRbeta analysis as frozen whole blood, isolated PBMCs, or DNA extracted from either sample type. The chain couples TRBV11-2 to TRBJ1-1; the D gene cannot be resolved reliably. Specimen: peripheral blood. This clonotype was sampled from a man in his sixties with acute or convalescent COVID-19. DNA sequence: TGTGCCAGCAGCTTAGTGTCAGGATGGATCACTGAAGCTTTCTTT. It codes for CASSLVSGWITEAFF. The CDR3 plus the reference TRBV11-2 and TRBJ1-1 genes for the other parts give the full variable domain: EAGVAQSPRYKIIEKRQSVAFWCNPISGHATLYWYQQILGQGPKLLIQFQNNGVVDDSQLPKDRFSAERLKGVDSTLKIQPAKLEDSAVYLCASSLVSGWITEAFFGQGTRLTVV.